Below are 22 T cell receptor beta chains sequenced from a single sample in a study of cytomegalovirus exposure and HLA in healthy donors. Use of 60 Vbeta and 13 Jbeta primers characterized the PCR. Clones were read by immunoSEQ multiplex PCR, and TCRdb kept only the in-frame ones, dropping some. The sample holds 150,000 to 250,000 clones; approximately 78% are singletons and the top ten take 6.5%. Sequences were obtained from PBMCs. Receptors originate from a woman aged 50 to 60 in good health and CMV-seropositive.

The chain is built from TRBV6-5 and TRBJ1-6; D may be TRBD1 (5 bases). The CDR3 totals 14 residues. V was trimmed by 6 bases and J by 10 bases, leaving 16 bases between them. Germline CDR1 is MNHEY and CDR2 is SVGAGI. CDR3 loop: CASRPPGQGSPLHF. The CDR3 DNA reads as TGTGCCAGCAGACCCCCAGGGCAGGGATCACCCCTCCACTTT.

The J gene is TRBJ2-6, the V gene TRBV9; 8 bases are shared with TRBD1. Germline values: CDR1 SGDLS, CDR2 YYNGEE. This CDR3 has 18 residues. The ends lost 0 bases at V and 0 bases at J; junction bases unmatched: 5. The CDR3 region has the DNA TGTGCCAGCAGCGTAGCTAGACAGGGGAGCTCTGGGGCCAACGTCCTGACTTTC. Translation: CASSVARQGSSGANVLTF.

V gene TRBV10-3 combines with J gene TRBJ2-3, with D perhaps matching TRBD2 (6 bases). This CDR3 is built from 16 residues. Per germline, CDR1 ENHRY and CDR2 SYGVKD. Trimming took 2 bases from V and 6 from J, leaving 18 bases between them. CDR3 sequence: CAISERDAPGRDTQYF. The DNA of the CDR3 is TGTGCCATCAGTGAGAGGGACGCCCCGGGGAGGGATACGCAGTATTTT.

V and J are TRBV7-2 and TRBJ2-1; no clear D gene. Per the germline V gene, CDR1 is SGHTA and CDR2 is FQGNSA. The CDR3 is made up of 12 amino acids. V lost 5 bases and J 3 bases, leaving 5 bases between the germline ends. The CDR3, as DNA: TGTGCCAGCAGCCTCTTCTACAATGAGCAGTTCTTC. It codes for CASSLFYNEQFF.

The chain has TRBV12-5 and TRBJ2-2, with D unresolved. Trimming stripped 1 base from V and 7 bases from J, with 10 bases between. Looked up from germline, CDR1 is LGHNT and CDR2 is FRNRAP. This CDR3 contains 14 residues. The DNA for the CDR3 is TGTGCTAGTGGTTTGGGTCCTCCCCGCGGGGAGCTGTTTTTT. Translation gives CASGLGPPRGELFF.

V is TRBV10-1 and J is TRBJ2-7; 7 bases align to TRBD2. CDR1 and CDR2 from the germline V gene are WNHNN and SYGVQD (reference sequence). The V gene end was trimmed by 4 bases and the J gene end by 3 bases; junction bases not matched to a gene: 3. The CDR3 loop spans 13 amino acids. The CDR3 DNA sequence: TGCGCCAGCAGTGCGGGACTACTCTACGAGCAGTACTTC. Its translation: CASSAGLLYEQYF.

The chain recombines TRBV30 with TRBJ2-7; D might be TRBD2 (5 bases). CDR3 size: 16 residues. V lost 0 bases and J 3 bases, leaving 18 bases between the germline ends. Looked up from germline, CDR1 is GTSNPN and CDR2 is SVGIG (reference sequence). CDR3 sequence reads: CAWSVRAGSGIYEQYF. In nucleotides, the CDR3 is TGTGCCTGGAGTGTACGGGCGGGCAGTGGGATCTACGAGCAGTACTTC.

This sequence joins TRBV29-1 and TRBJ2-7; 8 bases are a match to TRBD1. V shed 8 bases and J 4 bases; nucleotides not matched to a gene: 7. This CDR3 contains 12 residues. Germline V gives CDR1 SQVTM, CDR2 ANQGSEA. Here the CDR3 reads CSTRTGTYEQYF. For the CDR3, the DNA is TGCAGCACTAGGACAGGGACTTACGAGCAGTACTTC.

The V call is TRBV28, the J call TRBJ1-1, with TRBD1 matching over 7 bases. The length of the CDR3 is 17 residues. Germline lookup yields CDR1 MDHEN and CDR2 SYDVKM. V lost 7 bases, J lost 1 base, and 15 bases stayed unmatched. The CDR3 loop is CASTGDLGRGWNTEAFF. The DNA of the CDR3 is TGTGCCAGCACGGGGGACCTGGGCAGGGGGTGGAACACTGAAGCTTTCTTT. Supplemented by reference TRBV28 and TRBJ1-1, the full variable domain reads DVKVTQSSRYLVKRTGEKVFLECVQDMDHENMFWYRQDPGLGLRLIYFSYDVKMKEKGDIPEGYSVSREKKERFSLILESASTNQTSMYLCASTGDLGRGWNTEAFFGQGTRLTVV.

This chain joins TRBV7-9 and TRBJ1-1, with a weak D call TRBD1 (5 bases). The CDR3 covers 17 residues. Trimming removed 5 bases from V and 5 bases from J, with 24 bases in between. Looked up from germline, CDR1 is SEHNR and CDR2 is FQNEAQ (reference sequence). The CDR3 loop is CASSGKEGRGVETEAFF. For the CDR3, the DNA is TGTGCCAGCAGCGGGAAGGAGGGTAGGGGTGTCGAGACTGAAGCTTTCTTT.

The rearrangement joins TRBV9 to TRBJ2-3; 8 bases line up with TRBD2. V was clipped by 4 bases and J by 5 bases; unmatched bases: 12. The CDR3 covers 16 residues. Germline lookup yields CDR1 SGDLS and CDR2 YYNGEE. This CDR3 reads CASSPRLAPRRDTQYF. As DNA, the CDR3 is TGTGCCAGCAGCCCTCGACTAGCGCCAAGGAGAGATACGCAGTATTTT.

The chain employs TRBV15 and TRBJ2-1; 11 bases match TRBD2. V dropped 0 bases and J dropped 10; count of bases not matched to a gene: 11. The CDR3 covers 17 residues. The germline CDR1 and CDR2 sequences are LNHNV and YYDKDF (reference sequence). CDR3 protein: CATSREQWLAGGLEQFF. In nucleotides, the CDR3 is TGTGCCACCAGCAGAGAGCAATGGCTAGCGGGGGGTCTCGAGCAGTTCTTC.

V usage is TRBV6-1 and J usage is TRBJ2-1; 9 nucleotides match TRBD2. Trimming took 1 base from V and 8 from J; bases not matched to a gene: 6. This CDR3 is built from 15 residues. Per the germline V gene, CDR1 is MNHNS and CDR2 is SASEGT. CDR3 sequence (DNA): TGTGCCAGCAGTGAAGAGACTAGCGGTAGTCATGAGCAGTTCTTC. This gives the protein CASSEETSGSHEQFF.

The chain is built from TRBV6-1 and TRBJ2-5; D uncertain. The V and J ends lost 5 bases and 3 bases respectively, with 7 bases between them. This CDR3 contains 12 residues. CDR1 MNHNS and CDR2 SASEGT come from the germline V gene. The CDR3 spells CASSHMKETQYF. Written as DNA, the CDR3 is TGTGCCAGCAGTCACATGAAAGAGACCCAGTACTTC.

The rearrangement uses TRBV7-9 and TRBJ1-3, with D perhaps matching TRBD1 (5 bases). The CDR3 is 15 amino acids. CDR1 is SEHNR and CDR2 is FQNEAQ in the germline V gene (reference sequence). Trimming left V 4 bases short and J 4 bases short, with 14 bases between. CDR3 amino acids: CASSSGLRGGNTIYF. In DNA, the CDR3 is TGTGCCAGCAGCTCCGGACTAAGGGGCGGAAACACCATATATTTT.

V gene TRBV7-9 combines with J gene TRBJ2-7; perhaps TRBD1 as D (6 bases). CDR1 SEHNR and CDR2 FQNEAQ come from the germline V gene (reference sequence). V gave up 4 bases and J gave up 12 bases, with 19 bases separating them. The CDR3 is 13 amino acids. DNA of the CDR3: TGTGCCAGCAGCTCACCGGACAGCTTCGTTGTGTACTTC. This encodes CASSSPDSFVVYF.

The chain is built from TRBV7-9 and TRBJ2-3; TRBD2 might be the D (7 bases). Per germline, CDR1 SEHNR and CDR2 FQNEAQ (reference sequence). The V end lost 1 base, the J end lost 1 base, and 12 bases lay between the germline ends. This CDR3 is 16 amino acids long. The CDR3 reads CASSLVRGAGTDTQYF. CDR3 DNA sequence: TGTGCCAGCAGCTTAGTACGGGGGGCCGGCACAGATACGCAGTATTTT. Drawing the rest from reference TRBV7-9 and TRBJ2-3, the complete variable domain is DTGVSQNPRHKITKRGQNVTFRCDPISEHNRLYWYRQTLGQGPEFLTYFQNEAQLEKSRLLSDRFSAERPKGSFSTLEIQRTEQGDSAMYLCASSLVRGAGTDTQYFGPGTRLTVL.

This rearrangement joins TRBV4-1 to TRBJ1-4; 11 positions match TRBD1. The germline gives CDR1 MGHRA, CDR2 YSYEKL. V shed 2 bases and J 2 bases; nucleotides not matched to a gene: 1. The CDR3 totals 16 residues. Written as DNA, the CDR3 is TGCGCCAGCAGCCAAAGGACAGGGGGCACTAATGAAAAACTGTTTTTT. It codes for CASSQRTGGTNEKLFF.

V and J are TRBV15 and TRBJ2-7, with D perhaps TRBD2 (5 bases). The germline V gene encodes CDR1 LNHNV and CDR2 YYDKDF (reference sequence). Trimming stripped 8 bases from V and 2 bases from J, with 13 bases between. This CDR3 region has 13 residues. For the CDR3, the DNA is TGTGCCACCTCTCTAGGGAGAACCTACGAGCAGTACTTC. This translates into CATSLGRTYEQYF.

The rearrangement uses TRBV6-1 and TRBJ2-3; TRBD2 agrees at 7 bases. Germline CDR1 is MNHNS and CDR2 is SASEGT. The V segment lost 7 bases and the J segment 4 bases; nucleotides outside the gene matches: 5. This CDR3 has 13 amino acids. As DNA, the CDR3 is TGTGCCAGCACGTTGGGGAGGGCAGATACGCAGTATTTT. This codes for CASTLGRADTQYF.

V is TRBV10-3 and J is TRBJ2-2; D ambiguous. V gave up 4 bases and J gave up 3 bases, with 6 bases separating them. CDR1 is ENHRY and CDR2 is SYGVKD in the germline V gene. The CDR3 totals 13 residues. The DNA of the CDR3 is TGTGCCATCAGTGCCTATTACACCGGGGAGCTGTTTTTT. Translating it yields CAISAYYTGELFF.

This chain uses TRBV4-3 with TRBJ1-2; no clear D gene. The V end lost 0 bases, the J end lost 3 bases, and 11 bases lay between the germline ends. Germline lookup yields CDR1 LGHNA and CDR2 YSLEER. The CDR3 is made up of 15 amino acids. In nucleotides, the CDR3 is TGCGCCAGCAGCCAAGATCGCTCGAGGGACTATGGCTACACCTTC. This codes for CASSQDRSRDYGYTF.